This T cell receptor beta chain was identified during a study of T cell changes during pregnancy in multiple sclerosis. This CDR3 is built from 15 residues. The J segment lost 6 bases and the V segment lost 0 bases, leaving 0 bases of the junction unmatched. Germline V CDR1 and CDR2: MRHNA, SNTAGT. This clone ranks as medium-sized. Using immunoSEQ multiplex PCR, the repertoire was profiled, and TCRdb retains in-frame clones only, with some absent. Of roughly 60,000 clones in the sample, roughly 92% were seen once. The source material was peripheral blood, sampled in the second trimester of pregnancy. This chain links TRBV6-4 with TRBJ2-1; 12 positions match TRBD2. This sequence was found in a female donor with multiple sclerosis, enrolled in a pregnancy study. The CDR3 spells CASSDSTSGSNEQFF. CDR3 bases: TGTGCCAGCAGTGACTCGACTAGCGGGAGCAATGAGCAGTTCTTC.